What follows are 22 T cell receptor beta chains derived from one specimen sequenced in a study of blood T cell repertoires in COVID-19. The assay was immunoSEQ multiplex PCR, and TCRdb's table has in-frame clones only and misses some. Of tens of thousands of clones listed, around 90% are singletons. Sequences were obtained from peripheral blood. Receptors originate from a human donor in a cohort sampled during active COVID-19.

The CDR3 DNA sequence: TGTGCCAACTTAGGACAGGGGAATCCCTACGAGCAGTACTTC. Amino acid sequence: CANLGQGNPYEQYF. The rearrangement links TRBV2 to TRBJ2-7; 9 bases fit TRBD1. Germline assignment: CDR1 SNHLY and CDR2 FYNNEI. The CDR3 runs 14 residues. The V and J ends lost 10 bases and 2 bases, in that order; junction bases with no gene match: 9.

The J gene is TRBJ2-7, the V gene TRBV5-4; 8 positions match TRBD2. Germline CDR1 is SGHNT and CDR2 is YYREEE (reference sequence). This CDR3 spans 16 amino acids. With 4 bases clipped from V and 2 bases from J, the junction kept 11 bases outside the gene matches. CDR3 loop: CASSTGVAGKTYEQYF. The CDR3 nucleotides read TGTGCCAGCAGCACCGGGGTAGCGGGGAAAACCTACGAGCAGTACTTC.

This chain links TRBV12-3 or TRBV12-4 with TRBJ2-1; D uncertain. V was shortened by 5 bases and J by 13 bases, with 12 bases between the two germline ends. The CDR3 has 11 amino acids. The CDR3 coding sequence is TGTGCCAGCAGTCTCGGTCACGATCAGTTCTTC. Its protein product is CASSLGHDQFF.

J is TRBJ2-1 and V is TRBV6-4; 8 bases agree with TRBD1. The CDR3 consists of 15 residues. Germline values: CDR1 MRHNA, CDR2 SNTAGT. V gave up 3 bases and J gave up 1 base; unmatched junction bases: 2. The CDR3 sequence: CASSEDRGSYNEQFF. CDR3 coding DNA: TGTGCCAGCAGTGAAGACAGGGGTTCCTACAATGAGCAGTTCTTC.

This clone appeared once. The rearrangement uses TRBV7-2 and TRBJ2-3; 13 nucleotides agree with TRBD2. The CDR3 runs 17 residues. The germline V gene encodes CDR1 SGHTA and CDR2 FQGNSA. The J segment lost 2 bases and the V segment lost 5 bases, leaving 7 bases of the junction unmatched. The DNA for the CDR3 is TGTGCCAGCAGCCTCGGACTAGCGGGGGCGTTCACAGATACGCAGTATTTT. Translating gives CASSLGLAGAFTDTQYF.

The chain combines TRBV15 with TRBJ2-7; the D is unclear. Germline V gene data show CDR1 as LNHNV and CDR2 as YYDKDF (reference sequence). The CDR3 consists of 15 residues. Trimming removed 3 bases from V and 2 bases from J, with 14 bases in between. The CDR3 region is CATSSFVNGAYEQYF. In DNA form, the CDR3 reads TGTGCCACCAGCAGTTTTGTGAACGGTGCCTACGAGCAGTACTTC.

V and J are TRBV5-1 and TRBJ2-2, with D maybe TRBD2 (5 bases). The CDR3 extends over 13 amino acids. Trimming left V 0 bases short and J 5 bases short, with 5 bases between. Germline CDR1 reads SGHRS; CDR2 reads YFSETQ. The CDR3 protein is CASSLGGTGELFF. CDR3 nucleotides: TGCGCCAGCAGCTTGGGAGGGACCGGGGAGCTGTTTTTT.

The V gene is TRBV9, the J gene TRBJ2-1; D may be TRBD2 (5 bases). The germline V gene encodes CDR1 SGDLS and CDR2 YYNGEE. V was trimmed by 4 bases and J by 2 bases, leaving 19 bases between them. The CDR3 runs 17 residues. The chain's CDR3 is CASSPSRLAFAYNEQFF. The DNA for the CDR3 is TGTGCCAGCAGCCCAAGCAGGCTAGCCTTCGCCTACAATGAGCAGTTCTTC.

A single count supports this clone. Other DNA sequences within the sample encode an identical CDR3. The chain is built from TRBV4-2 and TRBJ2-5; TRBD2 aligns across 11 bases. V was pared by 4 bases and J by 0 bases, with 4 bases of the junction left unmatched. CDR1 LGHNA and CDR2 YNFKEQ come from the germline V gene. The length of the CDR3 is 16 residues. CDR3: CASSRGTSGYQETQYF. The CDR3 DNA is TGTGCCAGCAGCCGCGGGACTAGCGGATACCAAGAGACCCAGTACTTC.

CDR3 bases: TGTGCCACCAGTGGCCTGGGGGGGAATGGCTACACCTTC. This sequence encodes CATSGLGGNGYTF. V and J are TRBV24-1 and TRBJ1-2; maybe TRBD1 (5 bases). The CDR3 consists of 13 residues. Germline loops: CDR1 KGHDR, CDR2 SFDVKD. Trimming removed 5 bases at V and 6 bases at J, with 12 bases between.

The chain links TRBV2 to TRBJ1-5; D is ambiguous. CDR3 length: 13 residues. In germline, CDR1 is SNHLY, CDR2 FYNNEI. Trimming left V 3 bases short and J 6 bases short, with 9 bases between. CDR3 nucleotides: TGTGCCAGCAGTGACAACGGGATTCAGCCCCAGCATTTT. Amino acid sequence: CASSDNGIQPQHF.

The chain uses TRBV10-3 and TRBJ1-3; possibly TRBD1 for D (6 bases). The CDR3 contains 14 residues. Trimming took 7 bases from V and 2 from J, leaving 12 bases between them. Germline CDR1 reads ENHRY; CDR2 reads SYGVKD. The CDR3 loop is CAITEQGAGNTIYF. The CDR3 DNA is TGTGCCATCACCGAACAGGGTGCTGGAAACACCATATATTTT.

This clone was recorded a few times. This sequence joins TRBV7-9 and TRBJ1-2; 9 nucleotides agree with TRBD1. This CDR3 is built from 14 residues. Per germline, CDR1 SEHNR and CDR2 FQNEAQ (reference sequence). V lost 5 bases, J lost 9 bases, and 10 bases stayed unmatched. The DNA of the CDR3 is TGTGCCAGCAGCACCCGGACAGGGGTTGTGCGCTACACCTTC. This gives the protein CASSTRTGVVRYTF.

This chain connects TRBV25-1 to TRBJ2-7; 10 positions agree with TRBD1. The J segment lost 5 bases and the V segment lost 4 bases, leaving 17 bases of the junction unmatched. The V gene's germline CDR1 is MGHDK and CDR2 SYGVNS. This CDR3 is built from 18 residues. The CDR3 reads CASSVGRHGTGVRDEQYF. For the CDR3, the DNA is TGTGCCAGCAGTGTAGGAAGACACGGGACAGGGGTACGAGACGAGCAGTACTTC.

This chain uses TRBV28 with TRBJ1-4; unclear D gene. Trimming stripped 8 bases from V and 0 bases from J, with 4 bases between. The germline gives CDR1 MDHEN, CDR2 SYDVKM. This CDR3 contains 12 residues. The CDR3, as DNA: TGTGCCAGCGTCACAACTAATGAAAAACTGTTTTTT. Residues: CASVTTNEKLFF.

Only one count was recorded for this clone. The V call is TRBV2, the J call TRBJ2-7, with 8 bases lining up with TRBD2. V gave up 3 bases and J gave up 3 bases; unmatched junction bases: 10. From germline, CDR1 is SNHLY and CDR2 FYNNEI. The CDR3 totals 16 residues. As DNA, the CDR3 is TGTGCCAGCAGTGATGGCCAGCGGGAGTGGGTCTACGAGCAGTACTTC. Translation: CASSDGQREWVYEQYF.

The chain is built from TRBV2 and TRBJ2-3, with 8 bases lining up with TRBD2. This CDR3 spans 15 amino acids. V was clipped by 4 bases and J by 6 bases; unmatched bases: 9. Germline CDR1 SNHLY, CDR2 FYNNEI. The CDR3 nucleotides read TGTGCCAGCAGTGGGAGCGGGGGCCTCGGGGATACGCAGTATTTT. It encodes CASSGSGGLGDTQYF.

The chain carries TRBV25-1 and TRBJ2-5; TRBD2 is a possible D gene (7 bases). The V gene lost 2 bases and the J gene lost 1 base, with 11 bases spanning the gap. CDR1 MGHDK and CDR2 SYGVNS come from the germline V gene. This CDR3 has 15 amino acids. The CDR3 DNA sequence: TGTGCCAGCAGTGAAGGGGGGGCGCGCCAAGAGACCCAGTACTTC. It yields the protein CASSEGGARQETQYF.

V and J are TRBV5-1 and TRBJ1-4; D may be TRBD1 (6 bases). The CDR3 has 14 amino acids. Germline lookup yields CDR1 SGHRS and CDR2 YFSETQ. Trimming shortened V by 4 bases and J by 0 bases, and 7 bases separated the two germline ends. The CDR3 nucleotides are TGCGCCAGCAGCCGGACAGCAACTAATGAAAAACTGTTTTTT. Its protein product is CASSRTATNEKLFF.

This rearrangement joins TRBV5-1 to TRBJ2-1, with 12 bases matching TRBD2. The CDR3 contains 15 residues. V was pared by 4 bases and J by 5 bases, with 4 bases of the junction left unmatched. Germline-derived CDR1 and CDR2 are SGHRS and YFSETQ. The CDR3 bases are TGCGCCAGCAGCGACCTAGCGGGAGGGGACAATGAGCAGTTCTTC. As protein: CASSDLAGGDNEQFF.

This chain uses TRBV11-2 with TRBJ2-7; 10 bases agree with TRBD1. Germline assignment: CDR1 SGHAT and CDR2 FQNNGV. This CDR3 contains 15 residues. With V trimmed by 3 bases and J by 4 bases, 6 bases remained unmatched. CDR3 amino acids: CASSFEGTGAYEQYF. CDR3 nucleotides: TGTGCCAGCAGCTTCGAAGGGACAGGGGCATACGAGCAGTACTTC. Complete variable domain (other parts from reference TRBV11-2 and TRBJ2-7): EAGVAQSPRYKIIEKRQSVAFWCNPISGHATLYWYQQILGQGPKLLIQFQNNGVVDDSQLPKDRFSAERLKGVDSTLKIQPAKLEDSAVYLCASSFEGTGAYEQYFGPGTRLTVT.

The chain links TRBV7-9 to TRBJ1-5, with D unclear. Trimming shortened V by 3 bases and J by 4 bases, and 7 bases separated the two germline ends. Per the germline V gene, CDR1 is SEHNR and CDR2 is FQNEAQ (reference sequence). The CDR3 is made up of 13 amino acids. The CDR3 protein is CASSFGSNQPQHF. The CDR3 DNA follows: TGTGCCAGCAGCTTCGGGTCAAATCAGCCCCAGCATTTT.